The T cell receptor beta chain described here comes from a study of CD8+CD57+ T cells in acquired aplastic anemia. V lost 1 base and J 10 bases, leaving 19 bases between the germline ends. Looked up from germline, CDR1 is SGHTA and CDR2 is FQGNSA. This CDR3 comprises 15 residues. Investigators profiled TCR beta VDJ and CDR3 from genomic DNA template. Using its own MiXCR run on the reads, TCRdb lists one record per CDR3 protein. The sample records roughly 420,000 distinct CDR3 sequences, around 72% being singletons. This sequence was found in a human donor in good health, serving as a control. V is TRBV7-2 and J is TRBJ1-2; TRBD1 might be the D (5 bases). The specimen was sorted CD4+, CD8+, or CD8+CD57+ T cells (not recorded which) from PBMCs. CDR3 coding DNA: TGTGCCAGCAGCTTAGAGGGCCCCGGGACGGCCTTCTACACCTTC. It codes for CASSLEGPGTAFYTF.